This TCR beta chain appears in the sequencing data of a study of CD8 T cells in Susac syndrome. The RNA input was roughly 0.45 to 1 ug, and it was reverse transcribed with random hexamers. In TCRdb, the immunoSEQ multiplex PCR reads were re-called with MiXCR into one record per CDR3 protein. The table records 100,000 to 150,000 distinct CDR3 sequences, over 95% of them present only once. Germline-derived CDR1 and CDR2 are LGHDT and YNNKEL (reference sequence). CDR3 length: 14 amino acids. With V trimmed by 5 bases and J by 5 bases, 8 bases remained unmatched. The source of this sequence is a human donor with Susac syndrome. Sample: CD4+ T cells from PBMCs. The genes are TRBV3-1 and TRBJ1-1; 7 nucleotides line up with TRBD1. Here the CDR3 reads CASSSTHRGTEAFF. The DNA of the CDR3 is TGTGCCAGCAGCTCCACGCACAGGGGAACTGAAGCTTTCTTT.